The rows below give T cell receptor beta chains drawn from one sample of a study of OX40 agonist ivuxolimab in advanced cancers. Libraries were prepared by immunoSEQ multiplex PCR; TCRdb keeps only in-frame clonotypes and omits some of them. Of around 67,000 clones listed, under 90% were seen once; the top ten hold 1% to 1.5%. Sequences were derived from CD4+ or CD8+ T cells sorted from blood, sampled in a trial of the OX40 agonist ivuxolimab. These receptors all stem from an adult with an advanced solid tumor such as melanoma, head and neck, liver or kidney cancer. Both conserved end residues are part of each CDR3. The D gene is left open where the match is weak. Size is omitted from some rows. Given values are once, few, many or a class for expanded clones.

D	V	size	J	DNA	CDR3
.	TRBV30	.	TRBJ1-1	TGTGCCTGGAGTTTCACTACAGGGCTGAACACTGAAGCTTTCTTT	CAWSFTTGLNTEAFF
.	TRBV19	.	TRBJ1-2	TGTGCCATCCTGGCCCCAGGCTATGGCTACACCTTC	CAILAPGYGYTF
.	TRBV14	.	TRBJ2-5	TGTGCCAGCAGCTTCCAAGAGACCCAGTACTTC	CASSFQETQYF
TRBD2	TRBV7-7	.	TRBJ2-5	TGTGCCACCACTGGCGGGGGGACCCAAGAGACCCAGTACTTC	CATTGGGTQETQYF
TRBD1	TRBV11-2	.	TRBJ1-6	TGTGCCAGCAGCAGAGACCAGGGGGCATATTCACCCCTCCACTTT	CASSRDQGAYSPLHF
.	TRBV5-1	.	TRBJ2-7	TGCGCCAGCAGCTTAAGTGGCAAAGGCTACGAGCAGTACTTC	CASSLSGKGYEQYF
.	TRBV6-1	once	TRBJ1-5	TGTGCCAGCAGTGAAGGGAGGGGCAATCAGCCCCAGCATTTT	CASSEGRGNQPQHF
TRBD1	TRBV5-1	.	TRBJ2-5	TGCGCCAGCAGCTCGGCCCCCGGGACAGCCCAAGAGACCCAGTACTTC	CASSSAPGTAQETQYF
TRBD1	TRBV7-2	once	TRBJ1-1	TGTGCCAGCAGCAAACAGGGGGAGAACACTGAAGCTTTCTTT	CASSKQGENTEAFF
.	TRBV5-4	.	TRBJ1-2	TGTGCCAGCAGCGGGGTTAGGGGCCTACAACGTCATGGCTACACCTTC	CASSGVRGLQRHGYTF
.	TRBV6-5	.	TRBJ2-7	TGTGCCACGGCCTCACGCATACACGAGCAGTACTTC	CATASRIHEQYF
.	TRBV7-3	.	TRBJ1-3	TGTGCCAGCTCGGCATACGGCTCTGGAAACACCATATATTTT	CASSAYGSGNTIYF
.	TRBV5-8	.	TRBJ2-3	TGTGCCAGCAGCTCATCAAGGGGTACGCAGTATTTT	CASSSSRGTQYF
.	TRBV4-1	.	TRBJ2-7	TGCGCCAGCAGCCACTCCGGCTACGAGCAGTACTTC	CASSHSGYEQYF
.	TRBV6-1	.	TRBJ1-3	TGTGCCAGCAAAATTGGGCCGGCTGGAAACACCATATATTTT	CASKIGPAGNTIYF
.	TRBV4-1	.	TRBJ1-4	TGCGCCAGCAGCCAAGATCGCCAGTATAATGAAAAACTGTTTTTT	CASSQDRQYNEKLFF
TRBD1	TRBV5-4	.	TRBJ2-2	TGTGCCAGCAGCTCGGACAGGGCGGGCACCGGGGAGCTGTTTTTT	CASSSDRAGTGELFF
.	TRBV21-1	.	TRBJ1-4	TGTGCCAGCAGCGCCAGAGGTAAGGTGTGGAATGAAAAACTGTTTTTT	CASSARGKVWNEKLFF
.	TRBV6-5	.	TRBJ1-3	TGTGCCAGCAGACAGGGTGGCTCTGGAAACACCATATATTTT	CASRQGGSGNTIYF
.	TRBV1	.	TRBJ2-7	TGCACCAGCAGCCCCGGAAAACCCGCCCTACCCGCCTCGGAATCTTCCTACGAGCAGTACTTC	CTSSPGKPALPASESSYEQYF
.	TRBV4-1	.	TRBJ1-2	TGCGCCAGCAGCTTAAATCAAGAAAGGAGCTATGGCTACACCTTC	CASSLNQERSYGYTF
TRBD1	TRBV2	.	TRBJ1-5	TGTGCCAGCAGTGTTACACCGGGACAGGGAAGCAATCAGCCCCAGCATTTT	CASSVTPGQGSNQPQHF
.	TRBV27	.	TRBJ1-1	TGTGCCAGCAGTTTAAATAACGTAGCTTTCTTT	CASSLNNVAFF
TRBD1	TRBV5-1	.	TRBJ2-1	TGCGCCAGCAGCGTACAGGGGGGATCCTACAATGAGCAGTTCTTC	CASSVQGGSYNEQFF
.	TRBV6-5	.	TRBJ2-3	TGTGCCAGCAGTACACCCGGGACCGCCACAGATACGCAGTATTTT	CASSTPGTATDTQYF
.	TRBV18	.	TRBJ1-1	TGTGCCAGCTCACTTGCGGCGGAGAACACTGAAGCTTTCTTT	CASSLAAENTEAFF
.	TRBV25-1	.	TRBJ2-2	TGTGCCAGCAGCCTGCCCAGGGTCCGTGCCACCGGGGAGCTGTTTTTT	CASSLPRVRATGELFF
.	TRBV10-2	.	TRBJ2-5	TGCGCCAGCAGTGACAGGGGCGAGACCCAGTACTTC	CASSDRGETQYF
.	TRBV25-1	.	TRBJ2-3	TGTGCCAGCAGCTCCATGGGCGCCGGCACAGATACGCAGTATTTT	CASSSMGAGTDTQYF
TRBD1	TRBV18	.	TRBJ1-2	TGTGCCAGCTCACCACCCGGGACAGGGGCTTTCTATGGCTACACCTTC	CASSPPGTGAFYGYTF
.	TRBV9	.	TRBJ2-5	TGTGCCAGCAGCCCAGGGGGGCAGGGGCTTCGCGAGACCCAGTACTTC	CASSPGGQGLRETQYF
.	TRBV5-1	few	TRBJ2-5	TGCGCCAGCAGCTTGGGGACAGTTGATGTGGTGACCCAGTACTTC	CASSLGTVDVVTQYF
.	TRBV11-2	.	TRBJ1-1	TGTGCCAGCAGCGTTAGTCAGCAAGGGACTGAAGCTTTCTTT	CASSVSQQGTEAFF
.	TRBV7-9	.	TRBJ2-2	TGTGCCAGCAGCTTAGAAATCTCCGGGGAGCTGTTTTTT	CASSLEISGELFF
.	TRBV30	.	TRBJ1-2	TGTGCCTGGAGTGCAGCTAACTATGGCTACACCTTC	CAWSAANYGYTF
.	TRBV7-6	.	TRBJ2-3	TGTGCCAGCAGCTTAGCGAGTTGGGCACCTACCGTCACAGATACGCAGTATTTT	CASSLASWAPTVTDTQYF
.	TRBV11-3	.	TRBJ2-3	TGTGCCAGCAGCCGCGGGGAAGGGAGCACAGATACGCAGTATTTT	CASSRGEGSTDTQYF
.	TRBV5-1	.	TRBJ2-5	TGCGCCAGCAGCTTGAGGCAGGGGATCCAAGAGACCCAGTACTTC	CASSLRQGIQETQYF
.	TRBV21-1	.	TRBJ1-1	TGTGCCAGCCACTCCCCATTCGGGGGGGCGAACACTGAAGCTTTCTTT	CASHSPFGGANTEAFF
TRBD1	TRBV7-2	.	TRBJ1-1	TGTGCCAGCAGCCCCCGACAGGGGGGCCTCGAAGCTTTCTTT	CASSPRQGGLEAFF
.	TRBV11-2	.	TRBJ1-1	TGTGCCAGCAGCCTGAACACTGAAGCTTTCTTT	CASSLNTEAFF
TRBD1	TRBV13	.	TRBJ2-1	TGTGCCAGCAGCTTACGGACAGGGGTTAACAATGAGCAGTTCTTC	CASSLRTGVNNEQFF